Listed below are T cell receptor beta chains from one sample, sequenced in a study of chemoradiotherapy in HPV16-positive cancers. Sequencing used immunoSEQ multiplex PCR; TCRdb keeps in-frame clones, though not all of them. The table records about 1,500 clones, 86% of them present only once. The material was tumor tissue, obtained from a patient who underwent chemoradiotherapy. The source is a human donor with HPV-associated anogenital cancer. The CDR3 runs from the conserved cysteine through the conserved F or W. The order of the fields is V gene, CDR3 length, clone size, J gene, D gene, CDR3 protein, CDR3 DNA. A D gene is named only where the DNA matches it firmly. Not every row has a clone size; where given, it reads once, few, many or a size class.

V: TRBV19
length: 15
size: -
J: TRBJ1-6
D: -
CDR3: CASSIGSPGTSPLHF
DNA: TGTGCCAGTAGTATAGGATCTCCAGGAACTTCACCCCTCCACTTT

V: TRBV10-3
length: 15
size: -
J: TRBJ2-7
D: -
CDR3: CAISARARETHEQYF
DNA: TGTGCCATCAGTGCTCGAGCGAGGGAGACCCACGAGCAGTACTTC

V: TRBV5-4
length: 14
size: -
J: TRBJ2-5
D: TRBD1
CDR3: CASSLMTGEETQYF
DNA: TGTGCCAGCAGCCTTATGACAGGGGAAGAGACCCAGTACTTC

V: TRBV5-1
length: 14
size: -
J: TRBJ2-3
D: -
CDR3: CASSLGSSTDTQYF
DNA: TGCGCCAGCAGCTTAGGGTCGAGCACAGATACGCAGTATTTT

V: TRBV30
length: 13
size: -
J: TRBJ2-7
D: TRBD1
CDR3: CASKDRGSYEQYF
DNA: TGTGCCTCCAAGGACAGGGGATCCTACGAGCAGTACTTC

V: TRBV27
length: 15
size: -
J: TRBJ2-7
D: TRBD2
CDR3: CASSITSGGTYEQYF
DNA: TGTGCCAGCAGCATAACTAGCGGGGGAACCTACGAGCAGTACTTC

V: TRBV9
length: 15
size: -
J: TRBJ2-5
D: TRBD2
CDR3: CASSVSGGAKETQYF
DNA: TGTGCCAGCAGCGTTAGCGGGGGGGCGAAAGAGACCCAGTACTTC

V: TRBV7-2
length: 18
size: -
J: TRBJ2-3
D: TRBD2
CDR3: CASSLRLAGGAGLDTQYF
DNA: TGTGCCAGCAGCTTAAGGCTAGCGGGAGGGGCAGGGTTAGATACGCAGTATTTT

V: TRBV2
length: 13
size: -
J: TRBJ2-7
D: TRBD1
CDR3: CASMDRGHYEQYF
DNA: TGTGCCAGCATGGACAGGGGCCACTACGAGCAGTACTTC

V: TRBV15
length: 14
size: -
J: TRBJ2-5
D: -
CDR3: CATSRDRANRAQYF
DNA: TGTGCCACCAGCAGAGATAGAGCGAATCGGGCCCAGTACTTC

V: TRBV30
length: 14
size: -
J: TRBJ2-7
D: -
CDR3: CAWSHGEGLYEQYF
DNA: TGTGCCTGGAGTCATGGGGAAGGCTTGTACGAGCAGTACTTC

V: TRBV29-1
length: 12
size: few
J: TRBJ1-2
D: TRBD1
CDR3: CSVDDRGAGYTF
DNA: TGCAGCGTCGATGACAGGGGGGCTGGCTACACCTTC

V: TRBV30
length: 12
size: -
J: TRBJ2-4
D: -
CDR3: CAWGDLEDIQYF
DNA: TGTGCCTGGGGTGACCTTGAGGACATTCAGTACTTC

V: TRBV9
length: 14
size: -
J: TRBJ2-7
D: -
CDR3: CASSVDGTAGEQYF
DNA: TGTGCCAGCAGCGTAGACGGGACAGCGGGGGAGCAGTACTTC

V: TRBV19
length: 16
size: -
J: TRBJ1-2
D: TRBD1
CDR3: CASTLTHAGGASGYTF
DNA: TGTGCCAGTACCCTAACTCATGCAGGGGGCGCTAGTGGCTACACCTTC

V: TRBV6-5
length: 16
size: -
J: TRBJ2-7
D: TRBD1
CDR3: CASSYSTRQGASEQYF
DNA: TGTGCCAGCAGTTACTCCACCCGACAGGGGGCAAGCGAGCAGTACTTC

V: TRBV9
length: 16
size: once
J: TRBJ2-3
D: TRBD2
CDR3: CASSVVVSGGRNTQYF
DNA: TGTGCCAGCAGCGTAGTAGTTAGCGGGGGGCGTAATACGCAGTATTTT

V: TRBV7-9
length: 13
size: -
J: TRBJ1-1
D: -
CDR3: CASSSDRNTEAFF
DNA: TGTGCCAGCAGCTCAGACAGGAACACTGAAGCTTTCTTT

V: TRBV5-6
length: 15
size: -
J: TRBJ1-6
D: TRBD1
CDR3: CASSFNPTGLSPLHF
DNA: TGTGCCAGCAGCTTTAACCCGACAGGGCTGTCACCCCTCCACTTT

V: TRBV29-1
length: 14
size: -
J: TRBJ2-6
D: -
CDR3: CSAYPSSGANVLTF
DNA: TGCAGCGCCTACCCGAGTTCTGGGGCCAACGTCCTGACTTTC

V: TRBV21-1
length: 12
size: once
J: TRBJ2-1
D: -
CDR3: CASSRQSDEQFF
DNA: TGTGCCAGCAGCAGACAAAGCGATGAGCAGTTCTTC

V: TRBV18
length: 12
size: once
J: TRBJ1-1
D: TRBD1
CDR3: CASSQLQGEAFF
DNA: TGTGCCAGCTCCCAATTACAGGGGGAAGCTTTCTTT

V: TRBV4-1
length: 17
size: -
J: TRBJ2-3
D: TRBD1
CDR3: CASSPRSQGAGTDTQYF
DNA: TGCGCCAGCAGCCCACGGTCACAGGGGGCGGGAACAGATACGCAGTATTTT

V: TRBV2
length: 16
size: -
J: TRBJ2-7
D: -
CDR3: CASSEFGGGSSYEQYF
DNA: TGTGCCAGCAGTGAATTTGGGGGGGGCAGCTCCTACGAGCAGTACTTC

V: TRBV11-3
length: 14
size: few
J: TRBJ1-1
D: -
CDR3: CASSLRGSGTEAFF
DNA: TGTGCCAGCAGCTTACGAGGGTCGGGCACTGAAGCTTTCTTT

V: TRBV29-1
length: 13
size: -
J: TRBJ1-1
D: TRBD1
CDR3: CSAELDRGIQAFF
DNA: TGCAGCGCCGAGCTAGACAGGGGGATCCAAGCTTTCTTT

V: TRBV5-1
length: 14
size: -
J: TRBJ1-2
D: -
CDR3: CASSFGQANYGYTF
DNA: TGCGCCAGCAGCTTCGGGCAAGCTAACTATGGCTACACCTTC

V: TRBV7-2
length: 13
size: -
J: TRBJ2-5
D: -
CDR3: CASSLPADSGQYF
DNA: TGTGCCAGCAGCTTACCGGCCGATTCGGGCCAGTACTTC

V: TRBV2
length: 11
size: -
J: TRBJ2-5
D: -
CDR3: CASSPSETQYF
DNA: TGTGCCAGCAGCCCGAGCGAGACCCAGTACTTC

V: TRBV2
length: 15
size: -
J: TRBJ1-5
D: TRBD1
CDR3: CASAKTGDSNQPQHF
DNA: TGTGCCAGCGCCAAAACAGGGGATAGCAATCAGCCCCAGCATTTT

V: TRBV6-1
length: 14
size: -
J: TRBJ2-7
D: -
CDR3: CASSEAPGAGEQYF
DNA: TGTGCCAGCAGTGAAGCGCCGGGGGCTGGGGAGCAGTACTTC

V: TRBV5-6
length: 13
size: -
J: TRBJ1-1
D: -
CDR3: CATQTGGGTEAFF
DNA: TGTGCCACCCAGACCGGGGGAGGGACTGAAGCTTTCTTT

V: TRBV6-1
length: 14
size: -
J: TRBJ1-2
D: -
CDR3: CASSLDVEGYGYTF
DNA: TGTGCCAGCAGTCTGGACGTGGAGGGGTATGGCTACACCTTC

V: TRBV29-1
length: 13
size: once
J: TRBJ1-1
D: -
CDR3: CSVERAPGTEAFF
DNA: TGCAGCGTTGAGCGGGCCCCGGGGACTGAAGCTTTCTTT

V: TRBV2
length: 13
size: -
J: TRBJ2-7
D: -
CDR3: CASSLAASYEQYF
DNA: TGTGCCAGCAGTTTAGCGGCCTCCTACGAGCAGTACTTC

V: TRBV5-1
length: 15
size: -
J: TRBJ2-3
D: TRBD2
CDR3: CASSLAGVNGDTQYF
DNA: TGCGCCAGCAGCTTAGCGGGAGTTAATGGAGATACGCAGTATTTT

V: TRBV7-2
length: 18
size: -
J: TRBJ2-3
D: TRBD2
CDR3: CASSTLSPGLAGGDTQYF
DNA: TGTGCCAGCAGCACACTTAGCCCGGGACTAGCGGGAGGAGATACGCAGTATTTT

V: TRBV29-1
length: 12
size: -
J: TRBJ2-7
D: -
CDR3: CSVRDPGSEQYF
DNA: TGCAGCGTTCGGGACCCCGGCTCCGAGCAGTACTTC

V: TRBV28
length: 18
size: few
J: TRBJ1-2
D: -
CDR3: CASSSFLMGGDRSYGYTF
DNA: TGTGCCAGCAGTTCTTTTCTTATGGGCGGAGACAGGTCTTATGGCTACACCTTC

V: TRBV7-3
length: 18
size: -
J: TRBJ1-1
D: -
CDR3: CASSLSGVYGGMNTEAFF
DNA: TGTGCCAGCAGCTTATCAGGGGTATACGGAGGAATGAACACTGAAGCTTTCTTT

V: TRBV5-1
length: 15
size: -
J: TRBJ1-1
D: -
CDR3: CASSPRFGNGAEAFF
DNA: -

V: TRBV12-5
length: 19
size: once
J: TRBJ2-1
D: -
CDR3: CASGLLRWGGPSSYNEQFF
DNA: TGTGCTAGTGGTCTTCTCCGATGGGGGGGCCCTAGCTCCTACAATGAGCAGTTCTTC

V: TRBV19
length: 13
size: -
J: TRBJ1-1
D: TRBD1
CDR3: CASIRTGNTEAFF
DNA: TGTGCCAGTATTCGGACAGGGAACACTGAAGCTTTCTTT

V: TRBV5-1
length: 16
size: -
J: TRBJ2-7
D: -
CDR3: CASSPARGVSTYEQYF
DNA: TGCGCCAGCAGCCCAGCACGTGGGGTCAGCACCTACGAGCAGTACTTC

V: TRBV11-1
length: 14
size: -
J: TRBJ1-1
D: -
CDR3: CASSLETGSTEAFF
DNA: TGTGCCAGCAGCTTAGAAACGGGTAGCACTGAAGCTTTCTTT

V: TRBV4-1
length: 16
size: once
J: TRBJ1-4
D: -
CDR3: CASSQGTGLGNEKLFF
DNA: TGCGCCAGCAGCCAGGGTACAGGCTTGGGTAATGAAAAACTGTTTTTT

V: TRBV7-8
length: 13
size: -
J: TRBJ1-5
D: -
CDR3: CASSLYRDQPQHF
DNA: TGTGCCAGCAGCTTATATAGGGATCAGCCCCAGCATTTT

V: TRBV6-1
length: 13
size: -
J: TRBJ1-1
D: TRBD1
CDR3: CASSLTGDTEAFF
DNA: TGTGCCAGCAGTCTCACAGGGGACACTGAAGCTTTCTTT

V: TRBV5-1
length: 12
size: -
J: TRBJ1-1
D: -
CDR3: CASSLEGSEAFF
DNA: TGCGCCAGCAGCTTGGAAGGGTCTGAAGCTTTCTTT

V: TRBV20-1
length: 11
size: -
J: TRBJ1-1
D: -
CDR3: CSASRNAEAFF
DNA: TGCAGTGCTTCCAGGAACGCTGAAGCTTTCTTT

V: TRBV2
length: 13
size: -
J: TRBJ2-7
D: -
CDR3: CASKVLLIEEQYF
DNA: TGTGCCAGCAAAGTCCTGTTGATTGAAGAGCAGTACTTC

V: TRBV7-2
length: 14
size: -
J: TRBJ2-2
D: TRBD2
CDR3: CASSRLAGAPLLFF
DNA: TGTGCCAGCAGCAGACTAGCGGGGGCTCCGTTGTTGTTTTTT

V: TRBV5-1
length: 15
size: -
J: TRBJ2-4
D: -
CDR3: CASSLGSEAKNIQYF
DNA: TGCGCCAGCAGCTTGGGATCGGAAGCCAAAAACATTCAGTACTTC

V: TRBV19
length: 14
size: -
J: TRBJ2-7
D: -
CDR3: CASSISQGFYEQYF
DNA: TGTGCCAGTAGTATATCACAGGGATTCTACGAGCAGTACTTC

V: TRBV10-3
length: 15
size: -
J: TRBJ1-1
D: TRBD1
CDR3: CAISEGGTGYTEAFF
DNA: TGTGCCATCAGTGAGGGGGGGACAGGCTACACTGAAGCTTTCTTT

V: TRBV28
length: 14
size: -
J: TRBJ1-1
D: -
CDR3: CASSLVAVNTEAFF
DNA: TGTGCCAGCAGTTTAGTTGCAGTTAACACTGAAGCTTTCTTT

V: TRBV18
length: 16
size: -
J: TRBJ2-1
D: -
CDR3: CASSPSGSGSYNEQFF
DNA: TGTGCCAGCTCACCAAGTGGGTCTGGCTCCTACAATGAGCAGTTCTTC

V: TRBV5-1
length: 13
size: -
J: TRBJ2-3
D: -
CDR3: CASSFIRADTQYF
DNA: TGCGCCAGCAGCTTCATCAGGGCAGATACGCAGTATTTT

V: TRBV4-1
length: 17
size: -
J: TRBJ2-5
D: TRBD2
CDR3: CASSPRGSSGSLETQYF
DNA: TGCGCCAGCAGCCCAAGAGGGTCTAGCGGGAGCTTGGAGACCCAGTACTTC

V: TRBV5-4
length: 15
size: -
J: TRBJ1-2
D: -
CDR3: CASSLSAQGHYGYTF
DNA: TGTGCCAGCAGCTTGAGTGCACAGGGCCACTATGGCTACACCTTC